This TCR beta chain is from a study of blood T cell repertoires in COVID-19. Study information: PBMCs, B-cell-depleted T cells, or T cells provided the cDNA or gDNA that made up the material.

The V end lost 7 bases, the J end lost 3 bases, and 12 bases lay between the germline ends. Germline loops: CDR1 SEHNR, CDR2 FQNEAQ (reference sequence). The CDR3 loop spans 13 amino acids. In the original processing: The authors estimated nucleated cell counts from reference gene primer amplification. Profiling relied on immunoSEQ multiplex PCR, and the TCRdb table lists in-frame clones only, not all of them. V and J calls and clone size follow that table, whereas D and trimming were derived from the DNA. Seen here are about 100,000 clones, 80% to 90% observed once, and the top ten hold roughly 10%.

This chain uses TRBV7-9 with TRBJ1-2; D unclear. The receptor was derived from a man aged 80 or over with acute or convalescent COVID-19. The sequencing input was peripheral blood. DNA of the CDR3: TGTGCCAGCACCCACGGAGGAGACTATGGCTACACCTTC. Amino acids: CASTHGGDYGYTF. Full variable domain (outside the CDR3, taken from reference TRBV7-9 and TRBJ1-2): DTGVSQNPRHKITKRGQNVTFRCDPISEHNRLYWYRQTLGQGPEFLTYFQNEAQLEKSRLLSDRFSAERPKGSFSTLEIQRTEQGDSAMYLCASTHGGDYGYTFGSGTRLTVV.